This entry features one T cell receptor beta chain sequence. Its antigen target is currently unknown. Base qualities are not provided; no much larger clone lies one nucleotide away. The collaborating institutions used their own protocols to collect whole blood in K2EDTA tubes. Collaborator samples were shipped for TCRbeta analysis as frozen whole blood, isolated PBMCs, or DNA extracted from either sample type. These data originate in a study of blood T cell repertoires in COVID-19 (dated by TCRdb to 2019 to 2021). Some background on the complete study: Samples covering the acute and convalescent phases of COVID-19 were provided by collaborators in the United States, Italy and Spain. The material from the prospective study consisted of cDNA or gDNA derived from T cells, B-cell-depleted T cells, or PBMCs. Deeply sampled blood TCRbeta repertoires from subjects exposed to, actively infected with, or recovered from COVID-19 were included in the dataset. A freely available public database, intended as a resource for researchers studying the immune response to SARS-CoV-2, is where the repertoires were released. Samples came from the ongoing ImmuneRACE study (first 160 participants) plus 1,254 subjects from 6 global collaborators. Sample metadata almost always included a de-identified subject ID, COVID-19 status, age in years and sex. HLA class I and class II types, where available, came from metadata supplied by the sample provider rather than from assay-based typing.

Study-wide conclusions, independent of this receptor: How much clinical and demographic metadata was included differed by source and by participant, and the metadata was provided uncurated.

TCRbeta CDR3 regions were amplified from genomic DNA using the immunoSEQ Assay, a bias-controlled multiplex PCR. The study's processing was this. Nucleated cell counts per sample were estimated from amplification of reference gene primers within the assay. Sequence reads were collapsed and filtered to measure the absolute abundance of every unique TCRbeta CDR3 rearrangement. For each sample, productive Simpson clonality was calculated by taking the square root of Simpson's diversity index across productive rearrangements. The table comes from immuneACCESS by way of TCRdb, which keeps in-frame sequences with V and J called. Part of the clones is missing from these tables; in studies checked, under half for an unresolved V gene and the rest for unknown reasons. V, J and clone size derive from that table, while D and trimming were established from the DNA sequence. The table for this sample lists some 120,000 clones; around 85% of them were counted only once. The ten top clones hold about 16% of the sample.

Inclusive of the bounding cysteine and phenylalanine, the CDR3 is 15 residues long. Here the CDR3 DNA is all that survives: 45 bases in frame from base 1. The CDR1 and CDR2 encoded by the germline V gene are SGHRS and YFSETQ. Trimming takes 0 bases off V and 4 bases off J; junction bases not matched to a gene: 2. The chain was built from TRBV5-1 and TRBJ1-1; 11 nucleotides in the junction match TRBD1. This clonotype was sampled from a woman between 50 and 59 years old with acute or convalescent COVID-19. Sequenced: peripheral blood. The CDR3 region: CASSLAGTGGTEAFF. The sequence in DNA is TGCGCCAGCAGCTTGGCCGGGACAGGGGGCACTGAAGCTTTCTTT.